Given below is one T cell receptor (beta chain) in context. Its specific antigen is unknown. The record has no base qualities; no much larger clone is one base away. This entry comes from a study of siplizumab effects on memory and regulatory T cells (dated by TCRdb to about 2019). Study-level background: The study examined how the anti-CD2 antibody siplizumab affects alloreactive T-cell subsets in allogeneic mixed lymphocyte reactions built from human PBMCs.

Sorted unstimulated T cells, along with proliferating T cells recovered from mixed lymphocyte reactions, underwent TCRbeta CDR3 sequencing. Fresh whole blood from some eleven HLA-typed healthy donors was used to isolate PBMCs. Findings and caveats that apply to the study as a whole: Whether proliferating Tregs from siplizumab cultures actually had suppressive function was not functionally confirmed. Siplizumab significantly reduced the cumulative frequency of alloreactive sequences traceable to unstimulated CD4+ memory T cells. About 80-96% of proliferating CD4+ or CD8+ clones could not be given a naive or memory phenotype. Unstimulated naive T cells appeared more diverse than memory T cells, and naive cells seemed to contribute substantially to the alloresponse. Sequences below about 10^-5 frequency were poorly captured, so only a minor fraction of alloreactive clones could be mapped to unstimulated subsets. In reactions with siplizumab, an average of about 62% of mappable alloreactive CD4+ clones were Treg-derived, compared with roughly 26% in control reactions.

The receptor library was made with the immunoSEQ multiplex PCR assay. Each sample had roughly 100,000 TCR templates assayed by the deep sequencing platform. Genomic DNA extracted from sorted T cells was the material used for TCRbeta CDR3 sequencing. The original methods were these. The R programming language was used for clonal analysis of TCRbeta CDR3 data. Alloreactive CD4+ and CD8+ clones were identified by comparing unstimulated samples to CFSE-low samples taken after the reaction. Regulatory or non-regulatory origin of alloreactive CD4+ clones was assigned by matching sequences to the sorted unstimulated Treg and non-Treg repertoires. TCRdb retrieved this table from immuneACCESS and kept in-frame rearrangements only. Not all clones are present; in checked studies, unresolved V genes account for under half, and no reason is known for the remainder. From that table come the V and J calls and clone size; the DNA was used to work out D and trimming. The sample profile shows some 88,000 clones; over 80% of them were found once. The ten most abundant clones make up around 16% of the sample.

Sequencing was carried out using CD4+ T cells sorted from blood. The source is a human donor in good health.

The base sequence is TGTGCCAGCAGTGTAGGGGAGACCCAGTACTTC. Translation gives CASSVGETQYF. This sequence uses TRBV2 and TRBJ2-5; the D gene cannot be resolved reliably. V loses 4 bases of germline sequence and J loses 5 bases, and the interval between the two ends is 5 bases. From its cysteine to its phenylalanine, the CDR3 spans 11 amino acids. This entry keeps only the CDR3 DNA: 33 bases, framed from base 1. CDR1 and CDR2 are read off the germline V gene as SNHLY and FYNNEI.